This T cell receptor beta chain was captured in a study of T cell changes during pregnancy in multiple sclerosis. CDR3 size: 12 residues. Germline V gene lookup returns CDR1 LNHDA and CDR2 SQIVND (reference sequence). V was pared by 3 bases and J by 3 bases, with 5 bases between. Assay used: immunoSEQ multiplex PCR; TCRdb lists only in-frame clones, some missing. The table lists 100,000 or so clones, 94% of them singletons. This chain connects TRBV19 to TRBJ1-1; D gene uncertain. The sequence derives from a female donor in good health, enrolled as a control in a pregnancy study. The specimen was peripheral blood, collected after pregnancy. This chain's CDR3 is CASSIEDTEAFF. The CDR3, as DNA: TGTGCCAGTAGTATCGAGGACACTGAAGCTTTCTTT.